Below are 2 T cell receptor beta chains sequenced from a single sample in a study of cytomegalovirus exposure and HLA in healthy donors (dated by TCRdb to about 2017). The library was prepared using the immunoSEQ multiplex PCR assay. Drawn from immuneACCESS, this table holds only the in-frame rearrangements with V and J called that TCRdb kept. Clones are partly lost; checked studies trace under half to an unresolved V gene and leave the rest unexplained. The sample table lists tens of thousands of clones, approximately 90% of them with a count of one. In total, the top ten clones hold less than 5% of the sample. Sequenced: PBMCs. Source of these receptors: a woman aged 18-30 years in good health and CMV-seropositive.

This chain connects TRBV6-1 to TRBJ1-1, with D unclear. Germline loops: CDR1 MNHNS, CDR2 SASEGT. This CDR3 is 9 amino acids long. Trimming took 8 bases from V and 6 from J, leaving 4 bases between them. CDR3 DNA sequence: TGTGCCAGCCGAGCTGAAGCTTTCTTT. Its protein is CASRAEAFF.

The chain employs TRBV30 and TRBJ1-4; no clear D gene. CDR3 size: 14 residues. V was clipped by 7 bases and J by 0 bases, with 12 bases between them. CDR1 GTSNPN and CDR2 SVGIG come from the germline V gene (reference sequence). The CDR3 DNA follows: TGTGCCTCCACCTTCCTAACAACTAATGAAAAACTGTTTTTT. Residues: CASTFLTTNEKLFF.